The present T cell receptor beta chain was sequenced within a study of blood T cell repertoires in COVID-19. At the level of the study: Collection of acute and convalescent COVID-19 samples took place in the United States, Italy and Spain. The analysed material was cDNA or gDNA that came from T cells, B-cell-depleted T cells, or PBMCs.

Looked up from germline, CDR1 is KGHSH and CDR2 is LQKENI. CDR3 length equals 14 residues. V gave up 9 bases and J gave up 3 bases, with 17 bases separating them. The authors' processing: Reference gene primer amplification in the assay estimated nucleated cell counts. Sequenced by immunoSEQ multiplex PCR; TCRdb stores in-frame clones only, minus some. V and J calls and clone size follow that table, whereas D and trimming were derived from the DNA. The sample has around 180,000 clones; 88% are singletons. The chain combines TRBV18 with TRBJ1-1; the D gene is possibly TRBD1 (5 bases). Sample: peripheral blood. This TCR derives from a woman in her 30s with acute or convalescent COVID-19. The chain's CDR3 is CASQVTDRDTEAFF. Here the CDR3 DNA reads TGTGCCAGTCAAGTGACAGATCGGGACACTGAAGCTTTCTTT.